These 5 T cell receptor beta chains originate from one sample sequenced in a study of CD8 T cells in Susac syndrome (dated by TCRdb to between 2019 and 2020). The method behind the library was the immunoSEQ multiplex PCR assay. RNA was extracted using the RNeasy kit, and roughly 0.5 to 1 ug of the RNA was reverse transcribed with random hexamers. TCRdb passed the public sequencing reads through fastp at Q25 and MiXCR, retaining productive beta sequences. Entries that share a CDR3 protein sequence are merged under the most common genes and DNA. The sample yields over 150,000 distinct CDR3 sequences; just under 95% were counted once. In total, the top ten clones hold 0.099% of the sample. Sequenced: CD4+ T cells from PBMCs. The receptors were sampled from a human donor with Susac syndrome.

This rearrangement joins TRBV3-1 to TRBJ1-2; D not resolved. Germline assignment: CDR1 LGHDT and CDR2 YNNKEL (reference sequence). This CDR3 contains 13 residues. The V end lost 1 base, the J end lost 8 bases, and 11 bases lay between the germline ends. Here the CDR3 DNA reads TGTGCCAGCAGCCAAGCAGGACCTGGAGGCTACACCTTC. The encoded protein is CASSQAGPGGYTF.

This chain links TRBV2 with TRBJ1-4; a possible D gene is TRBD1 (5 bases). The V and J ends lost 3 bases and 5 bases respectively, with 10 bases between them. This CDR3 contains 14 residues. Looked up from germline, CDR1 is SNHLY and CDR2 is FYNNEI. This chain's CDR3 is CASSEWDVNEKLFF. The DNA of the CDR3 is TGTGCCAGCAGTGAGTGGGACGTAAATGAAAAACTGTTTTTT. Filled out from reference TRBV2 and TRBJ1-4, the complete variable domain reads EPEVTQTPSHQVTQMGQEVILRCVPISNHLYFYWYRQILGQKVEFLVSFYNNEISEKSEIFDDQFSVERPDGSNFTLKIRSTKLEDSAMYFCASSEWDVNEKLFFGSGTQLSVL.

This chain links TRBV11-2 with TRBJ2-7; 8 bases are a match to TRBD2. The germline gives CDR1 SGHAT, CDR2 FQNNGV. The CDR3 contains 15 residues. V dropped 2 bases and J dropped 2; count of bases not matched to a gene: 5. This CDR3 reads CASSLSSGPTYEQYF. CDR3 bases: TGTGCCAGCAGCTTATCTAGCGGGCCCACCTACGAGCAGTACTTC.

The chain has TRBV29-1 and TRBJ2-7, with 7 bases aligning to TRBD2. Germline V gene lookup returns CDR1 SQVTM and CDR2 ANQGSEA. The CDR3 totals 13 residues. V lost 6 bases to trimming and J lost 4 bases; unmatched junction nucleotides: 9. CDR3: CSVLLGGIYEQYF. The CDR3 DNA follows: TGCAGCGTCTTACTGGGGGGGATTTACGAGCAGTACTTC.

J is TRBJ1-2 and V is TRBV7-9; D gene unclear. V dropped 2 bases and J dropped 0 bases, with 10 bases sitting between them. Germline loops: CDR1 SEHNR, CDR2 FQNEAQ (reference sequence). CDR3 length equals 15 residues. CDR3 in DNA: TGTGCCAGCAGCTTAACCAGGACTTCTAACTATGGCTACACCTTC. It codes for CASSLTRTSNYGYTF.